These 27 T cell receptor beta chains share one sample of origin, sequenced in a study of beta chain features in type 1 diabetes. What was sequenced were expressed TCRB transcripts, since all of the isolated RNA had been reverse transcribed. Assay used: immunoSEQ multiplex PCR; TCRdb lists only in-frame clones, some missing. The table lists 680,000 or so clones, 15% of them singletons, with around 0.095% in the top ten. Sequencing was performed on naive CD4+ T cells from blood. The receptors come from a man aged 18 to 35 in good health.

The sample holds a few counts of this clone. The rearrangement joins TRBV19 to TRBJ1-4; D is possibly TRBD1 (5 bases). Germline V CDR1 and CDR2: LNHDA, SQIVND (reference sequence). The CDR3 consists of 15 residues. Trimming removed 7 bases from V and 0 bases from J, with 12 bases in between. The CDR3 DNA reads as TGTGCCAGTATGGGCAGGGACGCAACTAATGAAAAACTGTTTTTT. It yields the protein CASMGRDATNEKLFF.

The table lists this clone with a few counts. Other nucleotide sequences in the sample specify the same CDR3. The chain combines TRBV5-4 with TRBJ1-4; TRBD1 matches at 7 bases. The germline gives CDR1 SGHNT, CDR2 YYREEE (reference sequence). V dropped 2 bases and J dropped 0; count of bases not matched to a gene: 1. The CDR3 runs to 15 residues. The chain's CDR3 is CASSLGTATNEKLFF. In DNA form, the CDR3 reads TGTGCCAGCAGCTTAGGGACAGCAACTAATGAAAAACTGTTTTTT.

The gene calls are TRBV9 and TRBJ2-7; D gene unclear. Germline loops: CDR1 SGDLS, CDR2 YYNGEE. This CDR3 contains 12 residues. Trimming shortened V by 3 bases and J by 5 bases, and 9 bases separated the two germline ends. CDR3 amino acids: CASSGPWNEQYF. The DNA for the CDR3 is TGTGCCAGCAGCGGCCCATGGAACGAGCAGTACTTC.

As to this clone: The same CDR3 can be traced to other DNA sequences in this sample. The rearrangement uses TRBV6-4 and TRBJ1-1, with D possibly being TRBD1 (5 bases). CDR3 size: 13 residues. The germline gives CDR1 MRHNA, CDR2 SNTAGT. Trimming stripped 6 bases from V and 1 base from J, with 9 bases between. This CDR3 is CASSRDRNTEAFF. As DNA, the CDR3 is TGTGCCAGCAGCCGCGACAGGAACACTGAAGCTTTCTTT.

This clone was found a few times. The same CDR3 can be traced to other DNA sequences in this sample. The chain carries TRBV20-1 and TRBJ2-7; D unresolved. Germline values: CDR1 DFQATT, CDR2 SNEGSKA (reference sequence). Trimming left V 6 bases short and J 1 base short, with 4 bases between. The CDR3 loop spans 10 amino acids. The CDR3 is CSASSYEQYF. CDR3 in DNA: TGCAGTGCCTCGTCCTACGAGCAGTACTTC.

The chain employs TRBV5-1 and TRBJ2-5, with D perhaps TRBD1 or TRBD2 (5 bases each). V gave up 2 bases and J gave up 5 bases, with 22 bases separating them. The CDR3 runs 17 residues. Germline CDR1 is SGHRS and CDR2 is YFSETQ. As DNA, the CDR3 is TGCGCCAGCAGCTTACCGGGACGCGTAAAGGGGTGGGAGACCCAGTACTTC. Protein sequence: CASSLPGRVKGWETQYF.

The CDR3 bases are TGTGCCTGGAGTGGTGGGGCAGGGGCCACTAATGAAAAACTGTTTTTT. Its translation: CAWSGGAGATNEKLFF. This chain connects TRBV30 to TRBJ1-4; a possible D gene is TRBD1 (6 bases). The CDR3 has 16 amino acids. The germline gives CDR1 GTSNPN, CDR2 SVGIG (reference sequence). Trimming stripped 1 base from V and 2 bases from J, with 14 bases between.

The CDR3 sequence is CASRRTQGWNEQFF. The CDR3 DNA follows: TGTGCCAGCAGGCGTACACAGGGGTGGAATGAGCAGTTCTTC. The J gene is TRBJ2-1, the V gene TRBV7-3; TRBD1 matches 7 bases. From germline, CDR1 is SGHTA and CDR2 FQGTGA. The trim removed 6 bases at V and 7 bases at J, leaving 9 bases unmatched. The CDR3 consists of 14 residues.

The rearrangement joins TRBV29-1 to TRBJ1-2; the D gene is possibly TRBD1 (5 bases). The V gene lost 1 base and the J gene lost 0 bases, with 15 bases spanning the gap. Germline values: CDR1 SQVTM, CDR2 ANQGSEA. This CDR3 comprises 16 residues. Here the CDR3 DNA reads TGCAGCGTTGAAGGGGGCCAGCTCCTTACTAACTATGGCTACACCTTC. Translated, it gives CSVEGGQLLTNYGYTF.

The chain is built from TRBV2 and TRBJ1-5; D ambiguous. Trimming left V 7 bases short and J 6 bases short, with 13 bases between. Per the germline V gene, CDR1 is SNHLY and CDR2 is FYNNEI. This CDR3 is 13 amino acids long. CDR3 DNA: TGTGCCAGCAATTTGGGCAGCTTTCAGCCCCAGCATTTT. Protein: CASNLGSFQPQHF.

The rearrangement uses TRBV7-9 and TRBJ1-5, with 7 bases fitting TRBD1. This CDR3 is 15 amino acids long. Germline CDR1 is SEHNR and CDR2 is FQNEAQ (reference sequence). The ends lost 5 bases at V and 0 bases at J; junction bases unmatched: 4. The CDR3 DNA reads TGTGCCAGCAGCCGGACAGGTGATAGCAATCAGCCCCAGCATTTT. The encoded protein is CASSRTGDSNQPQHF.

The J gene is TRBJ1-1, the V gene TRBV5-1, with D maybe TRBD1 (6 bases). The CDR3 runs 14 residues. The V gene lost 4 bases and the J gene lost 11 bases, with 21 bases spanning the gap. In germline, CDR1 is SGHRS, CDR2 YFSETQ. The CDR3 sequence is CASSSRTVREGAFF. The CDR3 DNA sequence: TGCGCCAGCAGCAGCCGGACAGTCCGGGAAGGTGCTTTCTTT.

This clone was observed a few times. The rearrangement joins TRBV25-1 to TRBJ2-7; 7 bases are shared with TRBD1. There are 13 residues in the CDR3. Trimming cost V 8 bases and J 1 base; bases outside gene matches: 5. The germline V gene encodes CDR1 MGHDK and CDR2 SYGVNS. The CDR3 loop is CASGRQGSYEQYF. The CDR3 region has the DNA TGTGCCAGCGGGAGACAGGGATCCTACGAGCAGTACTTC.

This clone appeared a few times. The chain employs TRBV5-1 and TRBJ1-5; the D is unclear. Germline CDR1 SGHRS, CDR2 YFSETQ. V was shortened by 2 bases and J by 2 bases, with 5 bases between the two germline ends. CDR3 length: 13 amino acids. CDR3 region: CASSFWGNQPQHF. The CDR3 DNA is TGCGCCAGCAGCTTCTGGGGCAATCAGCCCCAGCATTTT.

This clone came up a few times. This chain links TRBV4-3 with TRBJ2-1; 7 bases line up with TRBD2. Germline V gene sequence: CDR1 LGHNA, CDR2 YSLEER. The trim removed 1 base at V and 6 bases at J, leaving 18 bases unmatched. The CDR3 has 19 amino acids. The CDR3 nucleotides read TGCGCCAGCAGCCAAGGTTTTAGCGGGCGGACTATGCCTACCAATGAGCAGTTCTTC. Residues: CASSQGFSGRTMPTNEQFF.

The gene calls are TRBV9 and TRBJ2-1, with D hard to call. This CDR3 contains 16 residues. V was shortened by 1 base and J by 2 bases, with 13 bases between the two germline ends. The germline gives CDR1 SGDLS, CDR2 YYNGEE. In DNA, the CDR3 is TGTGCCAGCAGCGTATATCCGAGTTCCACCTACAATGAGCAGTTCTTC. Protein: CASSVYPSSTYNEQFF.

V gene TRBV28 combines with J gene TRBJ1-3; D unresolved. V lost 5 bases, J lost 1 base, and 12 bases lay in between. Per the germline V gene, CDR1 is MDHEN and CDR2 is SYDVKM. The CDR3 length is 15 residues. CDR3 sequence: CASSPPRGSGNTIYF. CDR3 bases: TGTGCCAGCAGTCCCCCCCGGGGATCTGGAAACACCATATATTTT.

The table lists this clone with a few counts. J is TRBJ1-4 and V is TRBV6-5; no firm D call. Looked up from germline, CDR1 is MNHEY and CDR2 is SVGAGI. This CDR3 contains 14 residues. V lost 2 bases and J 3 bases, leaving 7 bases between the germline ends. In nucleotides, the CDR3 is TGTGCCAGCAGTTACAGTCACTCTAATGAAAAACTGTTTTTT. This sequence encodes CASSYSHSNEKLFF.

This rearrangement joins TRBV7-2 to TRBJ2-1; 11 nucleotides align to TRBD1. CDR1 is SGHTA and CDR2 is FQGNSA in the germline V gene. The CDR3 runs to 15 residues. Trimming took 3 bases from V and 7 from J; bases not matched to a gene: 5. Here the CDR3 reads CASSFVGTGGNEQFF. CDR3 coding DNA: TGTGCCAGCAGCTTCGTCGGGACAGGGGGAAATGAGCAGTTCTTC.

This clone was observed a handful of times. The V and J genes are TRBV20-1 and TRBJ1-2; D remains ambiguous. V lost 4 bases, J lost 2 bases, and 5 bases lay in between. The germline V gene has CDR1 DFQATT and CDR2 SNEGSKA (reference sequence). The CDR3 has 11 residues. DNA of the CDR3: TGCAGTGCTATAGGGAACTATGGCTACACCTTC. Amino acids: CSAIGNYGYTF.

This clone has only a few counts. The chain is built from TRBV7-2 and TRBJ2-2, with a tentative D call TRBD2 (5 bases). The V end lost 0 bases, the J end lost 4 bases, and 9 bases lay between the germline ends. CDR1 and CDR2 from the germline V gene are SGHTA and FQGNSA. The CDR3 contains 15 residues. Here the CDR3 reads CASSLAGVGTGELFF. As DNA, the CDR3 is TGTGCCAGCAGCTTAGCGGGAGTGGGCACCGGGGAGCTGTTTTTT.

Comments on this clone: A much larger clone is a single base away; this may be a read error. CDR3 region: CASRVSGANVLTF. In DNA form, the CDR3 reads TGTGCCAGCAGGGTTTCTGGGGCCAACGTCCTGACTTTC. V and J are TRBV9 and TRBJ2-6, with D unclear. The CDR3 contains 13 residues. Germline lookup yields CDR1 SGDLS and CDR2 YYNGEE. V lost 5 bases and J lost 1, with 4 bases in between.

This clone was detected a few times. Other DNA sequences in the sample encode the same CDR3. The rearrangement links TRBV7-9 to TRBJ1-1; TRBD1 might be the D (6 bases). The germline gives CDR1 SEHNR, CDR2 FQNEAQ (reference sequence). V was trimmed by 8 bases and J by 0 bases, leaving 10 bases between them. This CDR3 spans 13 amino acids. DNA of the CDR3: TGTGCCAGCTCTACAGGGATGAACACTGAAGCTTTCTTT. This gives the protein CASSTGMNTEAFF.

This clone has more than one count but fewer than ten. This chain links TRBV2 with TRBJ1-3; D gene ambiguous. V was pared by 5 bases and J by 0 bases, with 14 bases between. Germline values: CDR1 SNHLY, CDR2 FYNNEI. The CDR3 is made up of 16 amino acids. The CDR3: CASSLLDGVSGNTIYF. The DNA for the CDR3 is TGTGCCAGCAGTCTACTCGACGGAGTCTCTGGAAACACCATATATTTT.

In this sample, this clone turned up a few times. The chain carries TRBV7-9 and TRBJ1-5, with TRBD1 as a possible D gene (5 bases). The V gene's germline CDR1 is SEHNR and CDR2 FQNEAQ (reference sequence). The CDR3 has 13 amino acids. V lost 1 base and J lost 6, with 7 bases in between. CDR3 protein: CASSLVGGQPQHF. CDR3 coding DNA: TGTGCCAGCAGCTTAGTGGGGGGTCAGCCCCAGCATTTT.

The chain is built from TRBV2 and TRBJ1-1; tentative D call: TRBD1 (6 bases). V lost 8 bases and J lost 3, with 19 bases in between. CDR1 and CDR2 (germline): SNHLY, FYNNEI. The CDR3 runs to 15 residues. CDR3 DNA: TGTGCCAGCCGGGGGGGCCGAAGGGTGGACACTGAAGCTTTCTTT. As protein: CASRGGRRVDTEAFF. The variable domain in full, completed from reference TRBV2 and TRBJ1-1, reads EPEVTQTPSHQVTQMGQEVILRCVPISNHLYFYWYRQILGQKVEFLVSFYNNEISEKSEIFDDQFSVERPDGSNFTLKIRSTKLEDSAMYFCASRGGRRVDTEAFFGQGTRLTVV.

This clone has a handful of counts. The rearrangement uses TRBV25-1 and TRBJ2-2; D unclear. The CDR3 is 15 residues long. The V end was cut by 0 bases, the J end by 1 base, with 6 bases between. From germline, CDR1 is MGHDK and CDR2 SYGVNS. The CDR3 is CASSEYRWNTGELFF. The CDR3 DNA is TGTGCCAGCAGTGAATATCGGTGGAACACCGGGGAGCTGTTTTTT.